The entry below describes one T cell receptor (beta chain). This record belongs to a study of blood T cell repertoires in COVID-19. Study as a whole: Acute-phase and convalescent COVID-19 samples originated in the United States, Italy and Spain. T cells, B-cell-depleted T cells, or PBMCs supplied cDNA or gDNA.

Seattle's cohort entered during active infection and was followed longitudinally. Original processing notes: Researchers report that nucleated cell counts were estimated from reference gene primer amplification. Here immunoSEQ multiplex PCR was the method, and the copy in TCRdb shows in-frame clones only, minus some. The D gene and trimming were derived from the DNA, and the V and J assignments and clone size from that table. The sample includes 81,000 or so clones, about 82% of them seen just once. This clonotype was obtained from a man aged 45-65 years with COVID-19, enrolled during active disease. Sequencing was carried out using peripheral blood.

CDR3 in DNA: TGTGCCAGCAGCCCGGACTCTACTGGCTACACCTTC. The encoded protein is CASSPDSTGYTF. This rearrangement joins TRBV11-2 to TRBJ1-2; D unresolved. V was trimmed by 5 bases and J by 7 bases, leaving 11 bases between them. Germline-derived CDR1 and CDR2 are SGHAT and FQNNGV. This CDR3 contains 12 residues. The whole variable domain, filled in from reference TRBV11-2 and TRBJ1-2, reads EAGVAQSPRYKIIEKRQSVAFWCNPISGHATLYWYQQILGQGPKLLIQFQNNGVVDDSQLPKDRFSAERLKGVDSTLKIQPAKLEDSAVYLCASSPDSTGYTFGSGTRLTVV.